This T cell receptor beta chain was identified in a study of blood T cell repertoires in COVID-19. Sequencing was performed with immunoSEQ multiplex PCR; in TCRdb, only in-frame clones are kept and a portion is missing. Of 200,000 to 250,000 clones listed, approximately 90% are singletons. Followed longitudinally, the Seattle patients had been enrolled during active infection. J gave up 4 bases and V 8 bases, and 5 bases lay outside the gene matches. Germline values: CDR1 MRHNA, CDR2 SNTAGT. The CDR3 is 12 residues long. The rearrangement links TRBV6-4 to TRBJ2-7, with TRBD1 matching 7 bases. The material sequenced was peripheral blood. The origin of this receptor is a man in his thirties or forties with COVID-19, enrolled during active disease. DNA for the CDR3: TGTGCCAGCTCGGACAGGCTGTACGAGCAGTACTTC. This gives the protein CASSDRLYEQYF.